A single sample gave rise to the 13 T cell receptor beta chains below, sequenced in a study of cytomegalovirus exposure and HLA in healthy donors (dated by TCRdb to the late 2010s). Library construction relied on the immunoSEQ multiplex PCR assay. For the multiplex PCR, a mixture combining 60 forward primers for TCR Vbeta segments and 13 reverse primers for TCR Jbeta segments was used. TCRdb stores this immuneACCESS table with in-frame sequences only. Part of the clones is absent; in the studies checked, under half of the shortfall reflects unresolved V genes, and no reason is known for the rest. The sample table records about 130,000 clones; around 85% of these occur just once. Together, the top ten hold about 3.9% of the sample. The sample consisted of PBMCs. These receptors all come from a man aged 18 to 29 in good health and CMV-seropositive.

This clone was seen a handful of times. The V call is TRBV19, the J call TRBJ2-2, with TRBD1 as a possible D gene (5 bases). The CDR3 length is 14 residues. Germline V lookup: CDR1 LNHDA, CDR2 SQIVND (reference sequence). V was clipped by 5 bases and J by 0 bases, with 7 bases between them. Written as DNA, the CDR3 is TGTGCCAGTAGTCCGACAGCGAACACCGGGGAGCTGTTTTTT. Amino acids: CASSPTANTGELFF.

This clone was observed a handful of times. The rearrangement uses TRBV10-3 and TRBJ2-5; 7 bases align to TRBD1. CDR1 ENHRY and CDR2 SYGVKD come from the germline V gene. The junction had 4 bases not matched to a gene; V was cut back by 6 bases and J by 0 bases. CDR3 length: 14 residues. The CDR3 loop is CAIRGTENQETQYF. In nucleotides, the CDR3 is TGTGCCATCAGAGGGACAGAGAACCAAGAGACCCAGTACTTC.

The chain is built from TRBV6-1 and TRBJ1-2; TRBD1 matches at 10 bases. V gave up 4 bases and J gave up 4 bases; unmatched junction bases: 9. This CDR3 region has 16 residues. Per germline, CDR1 MNHNS and CDR2 SASEGT. CDR3 protein: CASSGRDRGRGYGYTF. The CDR3 coding sequence is TGTGCCAGCAGTGGACGGGACAGGGGTAGGGGCTATGGCTACACCTTC.

This rearrangement joins TRBV29-1 to TRBJ2-2, with 7 bases identical to TRBD2. CDR1 SQVTM and CDR2 ANQGSEA come from the germline V gene. Trimming removed 7 bases from V and 1 base from J; junction bases left unmatched: 3. This CDR3 comprises 13 residues. The DNA of the CDR3 is TGCAGCGCCTGGGGGGGGAACACCGGGGAGCTGTTTTTT. Translating it yields CSAWGGNTGELFF.

The chain joins TRBV6-5 to TRBJ1-1, with 8 bases aligning to TRBD1. With V trimmed by 2 bases and J by 1 base, 3 bases remained unmatched. CDR1 MNHEY and CDR2 SVGAGI come from the germline V gene. This CDR3 has 15 amino acids. The CDR3 reads CASSYRDRGNTEAFF. In nucleotides, the CDR3 is TGTGCCAGCAGTTACCGAGACAGGGGGAACACTGAAGCTTTCTTT.

V usage is TRBV10-3 and J usage is TRBJ1-2, with TRBD1 matching over 10 bases. Per the germline V gene, CDR1 is ENHRY and CDR2 is SYGVKD. J was trimmed by 4 bases and V by 7 bases; bases with no gene match: 12. There are 16 residues in the CDR3. Here the CDR3 reads CAIKPGTGEVGYGYTF. The CDR3 DNA reads TGTGCCATCAAACCCGGGACAGGGGAGGTTGGCTATGGCTACACCTTC.

The V gene is TRBV4-1, the J gene TRBJ2-7; TRBD1 aligns across 7 bases. CDR3 length: 14 residues. V lost 1 base, J lost 3 bases, and 3 bases stayed unmatched. CDR1 is MGHRA and CDR2 is YSYEKL in the germline V gene. The DNA of the CDR3 is TGCGCCAGCAGCCAAGGGGACAGCCACTACGAGCAGTACTTC. This translates into CASSQGDSHYEQYF.

This sequence joins TRBV7-7 and TRBJ1-1; TRBD1 might be the D (6 bases). This CDR3 contains 14 residues. V was cut by 5 bases and J by 5 bases, with 15 bases left in between. CDR1 and CDR2 from the germline V gene are SSHAT and FNYEAQ (reference sequence). The CDR3 DNA sequence: TGTGCCAGCAGCGTCCACAGGGTGAGGACTGAAGCTTTCTTT. Translating it yields CASSVHRVRTEAFF.

This chain joins TRBV6-6 and TRBJ1-2; 8 bases are shared with TRBD1. V lost 10 bases to trimming and J lost 4 bases; unmatched junction nucleotides: 11. The CDR3 sequence is 14 residues long. The germline V gene encodes CDR1 MNHNY and CDR2 SVGAGI (reference sequence). CDR3 nucleotide sequence: TGTGCCACCACGCGAGACAGGGGTGGCTATGGCTACACCTTC. Encoded protein: CATTRDRGGYGYTF.

This chain joins TRBV19 and TRBJ1-1; D unresolved. The V gene lost 6 bases and the J gene lost 4 bases, with 15 bases spanning the gap. The CDR3 runs to 14 residues. Germline CDR1 and CDR2: LNHDA and SQIVND (reference sequence). The CDR3 sequence is CASRSLPGGTEAFF. DNA for the CDR3: TGTGCCAGTAGGAGCTTGCCGGGTGGCACTGAAGCTTTCTTT. Supplemented by reference TRBV19 and TRBJ1-1, the full variable domain reads DGGITQSPKYLFRKEGQNVTLSCEQNLNHDAMYWYRQDPGQGLRLIYYSQIVNDFQKGDIAEGYSVSREKKESFPLTVTSAQKNPTAFYLCASRSLPGGTEAFFGQGTRLTVV.

The rearrangement uses TRBV27 and TRBJ2-1, with 11 bases that match TRBD1. The V and J ends lost 6 bases and 7 bases, in that order; junction bases with no gene match: 14. Germline values: CDR1 MNHEY, CDR2 SMNVEV (reference sequence). This CDR3 region has 17 residues. DNA for the CDR3: TGTGCCAGCAGATACGGGACAGGGGGTCGAAGACTAAATGAGCAGTTCTTC. Residues: CASRYGTGGRRLNEQFF.

This chain links TRBV19 with TRBJ1-1, with D possibly being TRBD1 (5 bases). The CDR3 spans 16 residues. CDR1 and CDR2 (germline): LNHDA, SQIVND (reference sequence). Trimming pared 6 bases from V and 0 bases from J, leaving 17 bases between. For the CDR3, the DNA is TGTGCCAGTAGCAATAGACGGGGGGGACTGAACACTGAAGCTTTCTTT. Protein product: CASSNRRGGLNTEAFF.

The genes are TRBV9 and TRBJ1-6, with D perhaps TRBD1 (5 bases). The ends were cut back, 0 bases at V and 6 bases at J, with 10 bases in the middle. Germline V gives CDR1 SGDLS, CDR2 YYNGEE. The CDR3 loop spans 15 amino acids. The CDR3 here is CASSVDGDFNSPLHF. CDR3 sequence (DNA): TGTGCCAGCAGCGTAGACGGGGACTTTAATTCACCCCTCCACTTT.